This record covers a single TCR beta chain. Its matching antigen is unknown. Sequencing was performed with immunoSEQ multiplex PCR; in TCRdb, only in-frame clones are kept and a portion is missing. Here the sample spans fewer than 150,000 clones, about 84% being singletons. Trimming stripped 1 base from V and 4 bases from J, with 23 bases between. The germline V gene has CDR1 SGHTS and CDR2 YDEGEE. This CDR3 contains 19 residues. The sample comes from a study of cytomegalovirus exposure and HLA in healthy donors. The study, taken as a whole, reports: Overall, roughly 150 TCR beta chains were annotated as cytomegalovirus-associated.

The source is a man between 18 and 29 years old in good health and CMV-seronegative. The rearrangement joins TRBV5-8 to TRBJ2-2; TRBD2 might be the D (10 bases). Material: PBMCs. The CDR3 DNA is TGTGCCAGCAGCTTGACAGGGGGCCTAGCGGGAGATATCACCGGGGAGCTGTTTTTT. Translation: CASSLTGGLAGDITGELFF.